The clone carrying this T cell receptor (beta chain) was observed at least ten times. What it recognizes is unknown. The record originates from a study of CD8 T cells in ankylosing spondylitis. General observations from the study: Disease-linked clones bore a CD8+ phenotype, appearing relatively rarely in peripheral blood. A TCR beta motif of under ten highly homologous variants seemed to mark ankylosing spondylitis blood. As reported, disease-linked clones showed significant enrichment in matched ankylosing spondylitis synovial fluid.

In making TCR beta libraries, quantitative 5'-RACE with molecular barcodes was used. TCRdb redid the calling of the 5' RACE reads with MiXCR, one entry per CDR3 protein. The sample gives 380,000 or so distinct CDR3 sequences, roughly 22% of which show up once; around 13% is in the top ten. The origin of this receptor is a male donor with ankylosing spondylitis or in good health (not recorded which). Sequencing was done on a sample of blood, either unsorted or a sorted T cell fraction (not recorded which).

The CDR3 here is CASSDRGHTGELFF. The CDR3 DNA follows: TGTGCCAGCAGTGACAGGGGACACACCGGGGAGCTGTTTTTT. V is TRBV12-3 or TRBV12-4 and J is TRBJ2-2; TRBD1 matches 8 bases. Trimming removed 5 bases from V and 3 bases from J; junction bases left unmatched: 2. The CDR3 has 14 residues.